This T cell receptor beta chain was recorded in a study of shared clonotypes between healthy human individuals. Overall study context: CD8 memory received one plate per donor, CD8 naive two, CD4 memory three and CD4 naive three. Study-level points and caveats: Depth was large, yet rarefaction showed that sorted-subset sequencing was incomplete. Naive subsets typically showed greater estimated richness than memory subsets.

Everyone who donated was a Caucasian adult who lived in Nashville, Tennessee. As concerns this clone: The target antigen is unknown.

Assay used: immunoSEQ multiplex PCR; TCRdb lists only in-frame clones, some missing. The sample has around 700,000 clones, 55% to 75% seen once. V dropped 4 bases and J dropped 4 bases, with 11 bases sitting between them. Per the germline V gene, CDR1 is SGHRS and CDR2 is YFSETQ. This CDR3 comprises 13 residues. Sequencing was performed on memory CD4+ T cells sorted from blood. The subset was: CD45RA-negative fraction. The chain joins TRBV5-1 to TRBJ1-2; the D gene is possibly TRBD1 (6 bases). This TCR was sampled from a woman in her 30s in good health. The CDR3 DNA reads as TGCGCCAGCAGCAGACAGGAAGGCTATGGCTACACCTTC. It specifies CASSRQEGYGYTF. Supplemented by reference TRBV5-1 and TRBJ1-2, the full variable domain reads KAGVTQTPRYLIKTRGQQVTLSCSPISGHRSVSWYQQTPGQGLQFLFEYFSETQRNKGNFPGRFSGRQFSNSRSEMNVSTLELGDSALYLCASSRQEGYGYTFGSGTRLTVV.